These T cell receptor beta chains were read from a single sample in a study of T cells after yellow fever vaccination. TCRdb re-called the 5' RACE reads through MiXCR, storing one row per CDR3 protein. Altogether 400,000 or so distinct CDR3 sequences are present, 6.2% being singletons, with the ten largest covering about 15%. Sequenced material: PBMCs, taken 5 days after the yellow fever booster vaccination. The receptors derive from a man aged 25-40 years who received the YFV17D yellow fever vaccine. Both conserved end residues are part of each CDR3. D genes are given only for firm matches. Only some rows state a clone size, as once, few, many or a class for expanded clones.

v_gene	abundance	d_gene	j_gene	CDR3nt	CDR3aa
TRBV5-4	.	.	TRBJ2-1	TGTGCCAGCAGCCGGGCTGACAGTAACAATGAGCAGTTCTTC	CASSRADSNNEQFF
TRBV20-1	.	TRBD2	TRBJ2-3	TGCAGTGCTAGTCCCCCCACTAGCGGGAGCACAGATACGCAGTATTTT	CSASPPTSGSTDTQYF
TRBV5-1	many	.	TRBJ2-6	TGCGCCAGCAGTTTGACGCACTCTGGGGCCAACGTCCTGACTTTC	CASSLTHSGANVLTF
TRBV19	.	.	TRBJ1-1	TGTGCCAGTAGTACCTCGGGGGGGAACACTGAAGCTTTCTTT	CASSTSGGNTEAFF
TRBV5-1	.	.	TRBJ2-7	TGCGCCAGCAGCTTTCAACCCTACGAGCAGTACTTC	CASSFQPYEQYF
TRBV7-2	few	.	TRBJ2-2	TGTGCCAGCAGCTTAGGACATAACACCGGGGAGCTGTTTTTT	CASSLGHNTGELFF
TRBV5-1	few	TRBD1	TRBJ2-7	TGCGCCAGCAGCTGGGGACAGCAAGCCTACGAGCAGTACTTC	CASSWGQQAYEQYF
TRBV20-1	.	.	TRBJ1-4	TGCAGCGGACAGTTTAATGAAAAACTGTTTTTT	CSGQFNEKLFF
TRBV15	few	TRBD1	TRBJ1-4	TGTGCCACCAGCGCCGAAACGGGACAGGGTAATGAAAAACTGTTTTTT	CATSAETGQGNEKLFF
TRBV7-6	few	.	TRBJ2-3	TGTGCCAGCAGCGTTCTGCGCGAAAGCAGGGCAGATACGCAGTATTTT	CASSVLRESRADTQYF
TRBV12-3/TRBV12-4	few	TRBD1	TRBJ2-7	TGTGCCAGCAGTTCGGGACAGAGTCCCTACGAGCAGTACTTC	CASSSGQSPYEQYF
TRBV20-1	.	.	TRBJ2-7	TGCAGTGCGCCGGGCCACTCCTACGAGCAGTACTTC	CSAPGHSYEQYF
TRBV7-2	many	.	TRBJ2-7	TGTGCCAGCAGCTGGGACGGACCGAGAGGGGAGCAGTACTTC	CASSWDGPRGEQYF
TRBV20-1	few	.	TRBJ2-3	TGCAGTGCTAGGGGTACGGGAGTCCTAACTGCAGATACGCAGTATTTT	CSARGTGVLTADTQYF
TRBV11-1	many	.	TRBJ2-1	TGTGCCAGCAGCCTCATGCCCGGGGAGACCTCCTACAATGAGCAGTTCTTC	CASSLMPGETSYNEQFF
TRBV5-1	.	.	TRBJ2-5	TGCGCCAGCAGATTACAGGGTGAAGGGACCCAGTACTTC	CASRLQGEGTQYF
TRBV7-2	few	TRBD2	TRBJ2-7	TGTGCCAGCAGCTCGGGGGGGGTTCTTGATCGAGAGCAGTACTTC	CASSSGGVLDREQYF
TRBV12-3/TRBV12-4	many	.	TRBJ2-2	TGTGCCAGCAGTTTGGGCCCGAACGGGGAGCTGTTTTTT	CASSLGPNGELFF
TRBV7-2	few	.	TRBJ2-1	TGTGCCAGCCAGTCCTACAATGAGCAGTTCTTC	CASQSYNEQFF
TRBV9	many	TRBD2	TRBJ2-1	TGTGCCAGCAGCGGGCGAGCTGGTAGCGGGAAGGATGAGCAGTTCTTC	CASSGRAGSGKDEQFF
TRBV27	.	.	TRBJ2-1	TGTGCCAGCAGTCCTCACGCGGTCCAGGACGGGGAAGGCTCCTACAATGAGCAGTTCTTC	CASSPHAVQDGEGSYNEQFF